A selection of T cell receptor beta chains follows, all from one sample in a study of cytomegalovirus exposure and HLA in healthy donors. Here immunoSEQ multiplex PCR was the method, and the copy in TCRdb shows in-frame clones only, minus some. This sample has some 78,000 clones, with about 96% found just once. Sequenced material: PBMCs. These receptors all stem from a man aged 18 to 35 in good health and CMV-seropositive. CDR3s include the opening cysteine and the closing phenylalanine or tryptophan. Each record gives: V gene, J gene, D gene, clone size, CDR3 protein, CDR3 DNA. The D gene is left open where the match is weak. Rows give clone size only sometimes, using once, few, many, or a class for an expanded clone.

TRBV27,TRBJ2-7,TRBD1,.,CASTRTGVYEQYF,TGTGCCAGCACCCGGACAGGGGTCTACGAGCAGTACTTC
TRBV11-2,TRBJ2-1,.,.,CASSLATPGLKPLEQFF,TGTGCCAGCAGCTTAGCCACTCCGGGACTCAAGCCCCTTGAGCAGTTCTTC
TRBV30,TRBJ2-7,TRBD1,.,CAWTGGSEEQYF,TGTGCCTGGACAGGGGGCTCGGAAGAGCAGTACTTC
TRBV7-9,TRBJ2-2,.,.,CASSLSAGELFF,TGTGCCAGCAGCTTATCGGCCGGGGAGCTGTTTTTT
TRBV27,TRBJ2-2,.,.,CASSLRGAGELFF,TGTGCCAGCAGTTTGCGGGGTGCCGGGGAGCTGTTTTTT
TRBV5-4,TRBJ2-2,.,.,CASSFSGSGELFF,TGTGCCAGCAGCTTTTCAGGGTCCGGGGAGCTGTTTTTT
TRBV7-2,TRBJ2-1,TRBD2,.,CASSRAGTRGNFEQFF,TGTGCCAGCAGTCGAGCAGGGACTAGGGGAAATTTTGAGCAGTTCTTC
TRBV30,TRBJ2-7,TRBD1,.,CAWSSDRVEQYF,TGTGCCTGGAGTTCCGACAGGGTCGAGCAGTACTTC
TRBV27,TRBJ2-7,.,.,CASSLRQESYEQYF,TGTGCCAGCAGTTTAAGGCAGGAAAGCTACGAGCAGTACTTC
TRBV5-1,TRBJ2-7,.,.,CASSLWGAYEQYF,TGCGCCAGCAGCTTGTGGGGAGCCTACGAGCAGTACTTC
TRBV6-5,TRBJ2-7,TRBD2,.,CASSSLRLAGAYEQCF,TGTGCCAGCAGTTCCTTGAGACTAGCGGGAGCCTACGAGCAGTGCTTC
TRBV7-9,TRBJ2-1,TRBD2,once,CASSFSSGSALSSYNEQFF,TGTGCCAGCAGCTTCTCCAGCGGGAGCGCTCTGAGCTCCTACAATGAGCAGTTCTTC
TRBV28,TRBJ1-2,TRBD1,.,CASHDRVGYTF,TGTGCCAGTCATGACAGGGTCGGCTACACCTTC
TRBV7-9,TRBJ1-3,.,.,CASSFGLTSGNTIYF,TGTGCCAGCAGCTTTGGACTGACCTCTGGAAACACCATATATTTT
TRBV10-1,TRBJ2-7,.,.,CASSDGSSYEQYF,TGCGCCAGCAGTGATGGGAGCTCCTACGAGCAGTACTTC
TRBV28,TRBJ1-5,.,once,CASSLVRQPQHF,TGTGCCAGCAGTTTGGTGCGGCAGCCCCAGCATTTT
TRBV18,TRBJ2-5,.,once,CASSGQAGETQYF,TGTGCCAGCTCCGGGCAGGCGGGAGAGACCCAGTACTTC
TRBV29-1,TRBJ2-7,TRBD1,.,CSVFTGVSSYEQYF,TGCAGCGTTTTTACAGGGGTTTCCTCCTACGAGCAGTACTTC
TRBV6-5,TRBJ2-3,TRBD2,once,CASKAGVKDTQYF,TGTGCCAGCAAAGCGGGAGTCAAAGATACGCAGTATTTT
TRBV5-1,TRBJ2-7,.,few,CASSLGAGVAGGEQYF,TGCGCCAGCAGCTTGGGGGCAGGGGTCGCGGGCGGCGAGCAGTACTTC
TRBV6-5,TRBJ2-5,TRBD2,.,CASRESGTSQETQYF,TGTGCCAGCAGAGAATCGGGGACTAGTCAAGAGACCCAGTACTTC
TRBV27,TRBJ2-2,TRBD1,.,CASKTGTIGELFF,TGTGCCAGCAAGACAGGGACGATCGGGGAGCTGTTTTTT
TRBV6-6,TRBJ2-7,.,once,CASSSKGVYEQYF,TGTGCCAGCAGCTCGAAAGGAGTCTACGAGCAGTACTTC
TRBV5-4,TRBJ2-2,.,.,CASSLVPGANTGELFF,TGTGCCAGCAGCTTGGTGCCAGGGGCGAACACCGGGGAGCTGTTTTTT
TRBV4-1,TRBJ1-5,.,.,CASSQDMRINSNQPQHF,TGCGCCAGCAGCCAAGATATGAGGATCAATAGCAATCAGCCCCAGCATTTT
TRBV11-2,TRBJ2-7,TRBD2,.,CASSLDQGTTQYF,TGTGCCAGCAGCTTAGATCAAGGGACTACACAGTACTTC
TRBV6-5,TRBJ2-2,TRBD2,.,CASSYGLAVNTGELFF,TGTGCCAGCAGTTACGGGCTAGCGGTTAACACCGGGGAGCTGTTTTTT
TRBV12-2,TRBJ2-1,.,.,CASRPLDRGRGEQFF,TGTGCAAGTCGCCCTCTGGACAGGGGGCGCGGTGAGCAGTTCTTC
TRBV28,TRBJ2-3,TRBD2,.,CASSFQGGFSTDTQYF,TGTGCCAGCAGTTTCCAGGGAGGGTTCAGCACAGATACGCAGTATTTT
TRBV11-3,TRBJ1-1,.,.,CASSLDRLVITEAFF,TGTGCCAGCAGCTTAGATCGTTTAGTGATTACTGAAGCTTTCTTT
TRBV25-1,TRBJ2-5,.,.,CASSDQREQETQYF,TGTGCCAGCAGTGATCAAAGAGAACAAGAGACCCAGTACTTC
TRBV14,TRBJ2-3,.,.,CASSQVPAVPTDTQYF,TGTGCCAGCAGCCAAGTCCCAGCGGTACCCACAGATACGCAGTATTTT
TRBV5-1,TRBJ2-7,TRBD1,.,CASSRTGVSYEQYF,TGCGCCAGCAGCCGCACAGGGGTTTCCTACGAGCAGTACTTC
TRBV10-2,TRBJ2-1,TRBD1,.,CAARRTGKRNEQFF,TGCGCCGCCCGGAGGACAGGGAAACGCAATGAGCAGTTCTTC
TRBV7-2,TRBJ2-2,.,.,CASSLPPGELFF,TGTGCCAGCAGCTTACCTCCCGGGGAGCTGTTTTTT
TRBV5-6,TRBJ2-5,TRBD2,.,CASSGFGRERSETQYF,TGTGCCAGCAGTGGGTTCGGGCGGGAGAGGTCGGAGACCCAGTACTTC
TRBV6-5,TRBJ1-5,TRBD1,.,CASSSRGEYWPQHF,TGTGCCAGCAGTTCCAGGGGGGAGTACTGGCCCCAGCATTTT
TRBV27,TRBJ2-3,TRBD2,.,CASSSRLAADTQYF,TGTGCCAGCAGTTCCCGACTAGCCGCAGATACGCAGTATTTT
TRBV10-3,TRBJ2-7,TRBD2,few,CAISESPSGSEQYF,TGTGCCATCAGTGAGTCGCCTAGCGGGAGCGAGCAGTACTTC
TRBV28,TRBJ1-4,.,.,CASSPHSPTNEKLFF,TGTGCCAGCAGCCCTCACAGTCCAACTAATGAAAAACTGTTTTTT
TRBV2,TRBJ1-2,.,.,CASSELQGGSYTF,TGTGCCAGCAGTGAACTCCAGGGAGGCAGCTACACCTTC
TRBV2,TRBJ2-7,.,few,CASSQAGRGDEQYF,TGTGCCAGCAGTCAGGCGGGCCGCGGGGACGAGCAGTACTTC
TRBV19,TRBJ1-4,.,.,CATRGGANEKLFF,TGTGCCACCCGGGGGGGGGCTAATGAAAAACTGTTTTTT
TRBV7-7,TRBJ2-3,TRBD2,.,CASSPSGNGADTQYF,TGTGCTAGCAGCCCCAGCGGGAATGGAGCAGATACGCAGTATTTT
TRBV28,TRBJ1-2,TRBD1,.,CASSPRTGVNYGYTF,TGTGCCAGCAGTCCCCGGACAGGGGTCAACTATGGCTACACCTTC
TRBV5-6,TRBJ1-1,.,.,CASSRAGHISRGTEAFF,TGTGCCAGCAGCAGAGCGGGACATATATCCCGCGGCACTGAAGCTTTCTTT
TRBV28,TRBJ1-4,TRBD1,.,CASRTGTGLRKLFF,TGTGCCAGCAGGACGGGGACAGGACTTCGAAAACTGTTTTTT
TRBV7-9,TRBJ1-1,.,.,CASSARRTMNTEAFF,TGTGCCAGCAGCGCAAGACGGACTATGAACACTGAAGCTTTCTTT
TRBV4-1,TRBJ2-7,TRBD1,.,CASSQGQINEQYF,TGCGCCAGCAGCCAGGGACAGATAAACGAGCAGTACTTC
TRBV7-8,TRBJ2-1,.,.,CASSLGSLGIAGNEQFF,TGTGCCAGCAGCTTAGGCAGTTTGGGAATCGCGGGGAATGAGCAGTTCTTC
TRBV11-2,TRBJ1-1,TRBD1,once,CASSFTGGANTEAFF,TGTGCCAGCAGCTTTACAGGGGGCGCGAATACTGAAGCTTTCTTT
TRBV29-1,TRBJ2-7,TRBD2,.,CSVDSGGEQYF,TGCAGCGTTGACAGCGGGGGAGAGCAGTACTTC
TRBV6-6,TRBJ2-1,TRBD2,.,CASSRLAGVDEQFF,TGTGCCAGCAGTCGGTTAGCGGGAGTCGATGAGCAGTTCTTC
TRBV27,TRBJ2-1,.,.,CASSPIPRYEQFF,TGTGCCAGCAGTCCAATCCCCAGGTATGAGCAGTTCTTC